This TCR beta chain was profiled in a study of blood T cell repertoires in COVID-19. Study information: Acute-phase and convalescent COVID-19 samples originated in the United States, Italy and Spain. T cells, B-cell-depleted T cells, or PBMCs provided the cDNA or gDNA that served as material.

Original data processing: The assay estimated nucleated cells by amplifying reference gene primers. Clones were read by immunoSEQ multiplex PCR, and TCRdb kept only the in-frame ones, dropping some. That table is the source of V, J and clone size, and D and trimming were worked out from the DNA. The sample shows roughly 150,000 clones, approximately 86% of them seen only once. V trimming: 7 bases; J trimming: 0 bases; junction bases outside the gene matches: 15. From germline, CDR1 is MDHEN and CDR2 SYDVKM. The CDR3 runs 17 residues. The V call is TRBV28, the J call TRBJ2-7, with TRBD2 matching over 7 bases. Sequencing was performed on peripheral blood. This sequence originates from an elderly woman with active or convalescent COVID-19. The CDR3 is CASTTRAGRDFSYEQYF. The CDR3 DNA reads TGTGCCAGCACTACTAGGGCAGGGAGGGACTTCTCCTACGAGCAGTACTTC.